This passage covers 14 T cell receptor beta chains from one sample sequenced in a study of tissue T cells after allogeneic stem cell transplantation. Profiled with immunoSEQ multiplex PCR; TCRdb holds only in-frame clones, not every one. The sample consists of about 15,000 clones, roughly 70% of them appearing once. The sample taken for sequencing was spleen. These receptors were obtained from a female BALB/c mouse in good health. The strain bears MHC haplotype H2-d.

Comments on this clone: Genes and germline are mouse. CDR3 amino acids: CASSPTGANTEVFF. The part of the CDR3 DNA that was read is TGTGCCAGCAGCCCGACAGGAGCAAACACAGAAGTCTTC. This sequence joins TRBV5 and TRBJ1-1; a weak D match, TRBD1 (6 bases). Read sequence stops 1 residue before the CDR3 end, and the germline J gene provides the missing end. This CDR3 contains 14 residues. The ends were cut back, 4 bases at V and 0 bases at J, with 9 bases in the middle. Germline assignment: CDR1 LGHNA and CDR2 YNLKQL (reference sequence).

For this clone: The genes are named according to mouse. The read comes to an end 1 residue before the CDR3 does, leaving the germline J gene to fill in the end. The gene calls are TRBV13-1 and TRBJ2-2, with TRBD1 identical over 7 bases. The junction had 3 bases not matched to a gene; V was cut back by 3 bases and J by 4 bases. The CDR3 spans 14 residues. Per the germline V gene, CDR1 is NSHNY and CDR2 is SYGAGN. The sequenced CDR3 bases are TGTGCCAGCAGTGGACAGGGAGGCACCGGGCAGCTCTAC. Amino acid sequence: CASSGQGGTGQLY. The full CDR3 protein is CASSGQGGTGQLYF.

Concerning this clone itself: Each gene name is a mouse one. The CDR3 is cut off 1 residue early in the read; its end comes from the germline J gene. This sequence joins TRBV20 and TRBJ2-4; D is undetermined. In germline, CDR1 is GFQATS, CDR2 STVNSAI. Deletions cut 0 bases from V and 0 bases from J, with 7 bases between. The CDR3 consists of 14 residues. CDR3 DNA (partial): TGTGGTGCTAGGGATCGGTCTAGTCAAAACACCTTGTAC. This translates into CGARDRSSQNTLY. The CDR3, in full, reads CGARDRSSQNTLYF.

A note on this clone: Gene names refer to mouse genes. Read coverage stops 1 residue before the CDR3 terminus; the germline J gene supplies the remainder. The J gene is TRBJ2-4, the V gene TRBV1, with a tentative D call TRBD2 (6 bases). Per germline, CDR1 NSQYPW and CDR2 LRSPGD (reference sequence). The ends were cut back, 0 bases at V and 0 bases at J, with 7 bases in the middle. The CDR3 is 15 amino acids. The CDR3 region is CTCSADGGSQNTLYF. CDR3 DNA (partial): TGCACCTGCAGTGCAGATGGGGGTAGTCAAAACACCTTGTAC.

With respect to this clone: Each gene name is a mouse one. The observed sequence ends 1 residue before the CDR3 terminus, with the missing tail filled in from the germline J gene. The chain links TRBV13-1 to TRBJ1-1; 8 nucleotides match TRBD1. This CDR3 is 13 amino acids long. Trimming removed 0 bases from V and 7 bases from J; junction bases left unmatched: 2. CDR1 and CDR2 (germline): NSHNY, SYGAGN. The CDR3 DNA, read in part, is TGTGCCAGCAGTGATGCAGACAGGGGAGAAGTCTTC. This translates into CASSDADRGEVF. The entire CDR3 sequence reads CASSDADRGEVFF.

A single count supports this clone. The genes are named according to mouse. The read terminates 1 residue ahead of where the CDR3 ends, so the germline J gene completes it. V is TRBV1 and J is TRBJ2-3; the match to TRBD2 covers 10 bases. Germline CDR1 and CDR2: NSQYPW and LRSPGD (reference sequence). This CDR3 is built from 15 residues. V lost 3 bases and J lost 2; bases outside the gene matches: 2. CDR3 in amino acids: CTCSAPGGAAETLYF. CDR3 bases read: TGCACCTGCAGTGCCCCTGGGGGGGCTGCAGAAACGCTGTAT.

A word on this clone: Genes and germline come from the mouse. Read sequence stops 1 residue before the CDR3 end, and the germline J gene provides the missing end. This rearrangement joins TRBV4 to TRBJ2-2; D is possibly TRBD1 (6 bases). Germline CDR1 LGHDT, CDR2 YNNKQL (reference sequence). This CDR3 contains 14 residues. V lost 6 bases to trimming and J lost 1 base, with 9 bases between them. The sequenced CDR3 bases are TGTGCCAGCAGGAAGGACAGAAACACCGGGCAGCTCTAC. Translation: CASRKDRNTGQLY. The full CDR3 protein reads CASRKDRNTGQLYF.

In regard to this clone: Each gene name is a mouse one. Sequencing ends 1 residue short of the CDR3 end; the germline J gene provides the rest. The chain uses TRBV5 and TRBJ2-7; D uncertain. This CDR3 spans 14 amino acids. Germline-derived CDR1 and CDR2 are LGHNA and YNLKQL (reference sequence). V lost 0 bases to trimming and J lost 0 bases, with 6 bases between them. Partial CDR3 DNA: TGTGCCAGCAGCCAAGACTGGATCTCCTATGAACAGTAC. Its translation is CASSQDWISYEQY. The whole CDR3 protein reads CASSQDWISYEQYF.

Regarding this clone: Gene names and germline refer to mouse. The CDR3 end lies 1 residue beyond the end of the read and is filled in from the germline J gene. The chain carries TRBV5 and TRBJ2-5, with D possibly being TRBD1 (5 bases). The CDR3 has 14 residues. Germline lookup yields CDR1 LGHNA and CDR2 YNLKQL (reference sequence). Deletions cut 0 bases from V and 6 bases from J, with 10 bases between. The CDR3 bases that were read are TGTGCCAGCAGCCAAGATTCCAGGGAGGACACCCAGTAC. The encoded protein is CASSQDSREDTQY. The whole CDR3 protein reads CASSQDSREDTQYF.

With regard to this clone: Mouse gene names apply. With the read ending 1 residue before the CDR3 end, the germline J gene is used to fill in that end. This sequence joins TRBV13-2 and TRBJ2-7; 10 nucleotides align to TRBD2. This CDR3 region has 15 residues. Germline V gene sequence: CDR1 NNHNN, CDR2 SYGAGS (reference sequence). Losses at the gene ends were 6 bases for V and 0 bases for J; bases not matched to a gene: 6. The CDR3 protein is CASVPGTGVSYEQYF. Partial CDR3 DNA: TGTGCCAGCGTCCCCGGGACTGGGGTCTCCTATGAACAGTAC.

For this clone: The genes are named according to mouse. The missing CDR3 end, 1 residue past where the read stops, is filled in from the germline J gene. The V gene is TRBV4, the J gene TRBJ1-3; 11 nucleotides match TRBD1. The junction had 3 bases not matched to a gene; V was cut back by 5 bases and J by 3 bases. The CDR3 spans 15 residues. Germline V lookup: CDR1 LGHDT, CDR2 YNNKQL (reference sequence). CDR3 loop: CASSIGTGGGNTLYF. The sequenced CDR3 bases are TGTGCCAGCAGCATCGGGACAGGGGGTGGAAATACGCTCTAT.

With respect to this clone: Mouse gene names apply. The sequenced fragment ends 1 residue before the CDR3 boundary, so the rest is inferred from the germline J gene. The rearrangement uses TRBV16 and TRBJ2-3; D is undetermined. With 0 bases removed from V and 0 bases from J, the gap between germline ends came to 4 bases. CDR1 is SGHSA and CDR2 is FRNQAP in the germline V gene. The CDR3 spans 14 residues. CDR3 sequence: CASSLDTSAETLYF. The CDR3 bases that were read are TGTGCAAGCAGCTTAGATACAAGTGCAGAAACGCTGTAT. Complete variable domain (other parts from reference TRBV16 and TRBJ2-3): NAGVIQTPRHKVTGKGQEATLWCEPISGHSAVFWYRQTIVQGLEFLTYFRNQAPIDDSGMPKERFSAQMPNQSHSTLKIQSTQPQDSAVYLCASSLDTSAETLYFGSGTRLTVL.

As concerns this clone: Germline and genes here are mouse. The CDR3 is CAWSQGGRVTEVFF. The CDR3 bases that were read are TGTGCCTGGAGTCAGGGGGGGCGAGTCACAGAAGTCTTC. The chain uses TRBV31 and TRBJ1-1; perhaps TRBD1 as D (6 bases). The read terminates 1 residue before the CDR3 end, so the remaining end is supplied by the germline J gene. V lost 1 base, J lost 4 bases, and 13 bases lay in between. The CDR3 has 14 residues. Germline CDR1 and CDR2: GKSSPN and SITVG.

Note on this clone: Mouse gene names apply. The CDR3 end lies 1 residue beyond the end of the read and is filled in from the germline J gene. The chain uses TRBV31 and TRBJ2-1; unclear D gene. Germline loops: CDR1 GKSSPN, CDR2 SITVG. The CDR3 totals 12 residues. Between the trimmed V and J ends, which lost 1 base and 3 bases, there was a span of 4 bases. Incomplete CDR3 DNA: TGTGCCTGGAGTCCAGTCTATGCTGAGCAGTTC. This encodes CAWSPVYAEQF. The full-length CDR3 reads as CAWSPVYAEQFF.